Listed below are T cell receptor beta chains from one sample, sequenced in a study of CD8+ T cells in alopecia areata. The assay was immunoSEQ multiplex PCR, and TCRdb's table has in-frame clones only and misses some. The sample has 170,000 or so clones, about 53% seen once; the top ten hold 9.5% to 14%. The sample here was CD8+ T cells sorted from blood, taken at week 24, from a patient treated with tofacitinib. All receptors come from a human donor with alopecia areata. Each CDR3 is given with its conserved first and last residue. Each record gives: CDR3 protein, clone size, V gene, J gene. Only some rows state a clone size, as once, few, many or a class for expanded clones.

cdr3_aa: CASSPSGGENTGELFF; clone_size: .; v_call: TRBV7-9; j_call: TRBJ2-2
cdr3_aa: CASRWGTGLYNEQFF; clone_size: few; v_call: TRBV19; j_call: TRBJ2-1
cdr3_aa: CASSPRGVYGYTF; clone_size: .; v_call: TRBV25-1; j_call: TRBJ1-2
cdr3_aa: CAISRPGTGDEQYF; clone_size: .; v_call: TRBV10-3; j_call: TRBJ2-7
cdr3_aa: CASSELEGSDTQYF; clone_size: .; v_call: TRBV25-1; j_call: TRBJ2-3
cdr3_aa: CASSYTGTGGLSNYGYTF; clone_size: .; v_call: TRBV5-1; j_call: TRBJ1-2
cdr3_aa: CASSQGGQGALGANVLTF; clone_size: few; v_call: TRBV14; j_call: TRBJ2-6
cdr3_aa: CASSSSLDRPSYEQYF; clone_size: .; v_call: TRBV11-2; j_call: TRBJ2-7
cdr3_aa: CASSLRGGNNEQFF; clone_size: few; v_call: TRBV11-2; j_call: TRBJ2-1
cdr3_aa: CASSLHFQEVSRSSYNEQFF; clone_size: few; v_call: TRBV14; j_call: TRBJ2-1
cdr3_aa: CASGSGWGRDYGYTF; clone_size: .; v_call: TRBV12-5; j_call: TRBJ1-2
cdr3_aa: CAISEETSGNTGELFF; clone_size: .; v_call: TRBV10-3; j_call: TRBJ2-2
cdr3_aa: CASSITFSRYYEQYF; clone_size: .; v_call: TRBV19; j_call: TRBJ2-7
cdr3_aa: CASNSGTAYGYTF; clone_size: .; v_call: TRBV25-1; j_call: TRBJ1-2
cdr3_aa: CASSLGGRHNEQFF; clone_size: few; v_call: TRBV14; j_call: TRBJ2-1
cdr3_aa: CASSLRDSSYEQYF; clone_size: .; v_call: TRBV13; j_call: TRBJ2-7
cdr3_aa: CASSLSSGAYEQYF; clone_size: .; v_call: TRBV27; j_call: TRBJ2-7
cdr3_aa: CASSEGDRGLETQYF; clone_size: .; v_call: TRBV9; j_call: TRBJ2-5
cdr3_aa: CSGLTDTQYF; clone_size: .; v_call: TRBV29-1; j_call: TRBJ2-3
cdr3_aa: CAWSRDRVRDEQFF; clone_size: .; v_call: TRBV30; j_call: TRBJ2-1
cdr3_aa: CSVDPNSNYGYTF; clone_size: .; v_call: TRBV29-1; j_call: TRBJ1-2
cdr3_aa: CASRPPDTNTEAFF; clone_size: .; v_call: TRBV6-5; j_call: TRBJ1-1
cdr3_aa: CAWSVMTETYEQYF; clone_size: .; v_call: TRBV30; j_call: TRBJ2-7
cdr3_aa: CAWTTRGGDIQYF; clone_size: .; v_call: TRBV30; j_call: TRBJ2-4
cdr3_aa: CAWSVLAGEQFF; clone_size: few; v_call: TRBV30; j_call: TRBJ2-1
cdr3_aa: CASSFTSGEYNEQFF; clone_size: few; v_call: TRBV7-9; j_call: TRBJ2-1
cdr3_aa: CASSTAGREQYF; clone_size: .; v_call: TRBV5-6; j_call: TRBJ2-7
cdr3_aa: CAISERAADTEAFF; clone_size: .; v_call: TRBV10-3; j_call: TRBJ1-1
cdr3_aa: CASRGQGPDTQYF; clone_size: .; v_call: TRBV19; j_call: TRBJ2-3
cdr3_aa: CAISESARDMSSYEQYF; clone_size: .; v_call: TRBV10-3; j_call: TRBJ2-7
cdr3_aa: CASSVESYSTDTQYF; clone_size: few; v_call: TRBV9; j_call: TRBJ2-3
cdr3_aa: CSVDTTNNYGYTF; clone_size: .; v_call: TRBV29-1; j_call: TRBJ1-2
cdr3_aa: CASSLDGGNIQYF; clone_size: .; v_call: TRBV7-3; j_call: TRBJ2-4
cdr3_aa: CASRTASSGANVLTF; clone_size: few; v_call: TRBV10-3; j_call: TRBJ2-6
cdr3_aa: CASSETAYYEQYF; clone_size: .; v_call: TRBV6-1; j_call: TRBJ2-7
cdr3_aa: CAWSVSMNTEAFF; clone_size: few; v_call: TRBV30; j_call: TRBJ1-1
cdr3_aa: CASSYGAEAFF; clone_size: few; v_call: TRBV6-5; j_call: TRBJ1-1
cdr3_aa: CAWNTGRSTDTQYF; clone_size: .; v_call: TRBV30; j_call: TRBJ2-3
cdr3_aa: CSVESRFTDYGYTF; clone_size: .; v_call: TRBV29-1; j_call: TRBJ1-2
cdr3_aa: CAWSIGRNEQFF; clone_size: .; v_call: TRBV30; j_call: TRBJ2-1
cdr3_aa: CSVEDRLAGEPYEQYF; clone_size: .; v_call: TRBV29-1; j_call: TRBJ2-7
cdr3_aa: CACSLDRSYEQYF; clone_size: once; v_call: TRBV30; j_call: TRBJ2-7